This TCR beta chain stems from a study of cytotoxic CD8 clonotypes in ibrutinib-treated CLL. The table came from immunoSEQ multiplex PCR; TCRdb's copy has only in-frame clones and leaves some out. This table has approximately 130,000 clones, roughly 84% appearing once. The CDR3 is made up of 14 amino acids. Looked up from germline, CDR1 is MDHEN and CDR2 is SYDVKM. The trim removed 7 bases at V and 7 bases at J, leaving 7 bases unmatched. The clonotype was recovered from a human donor with chronic lymphocytic leukemia. V is TRBV28 and J is TRBJ1-2; 12 nucleotides match TRBD1. The source material was PBMCs, sampled after 24 months of ibrutinib treatment. The CDR3 sequence is CASTVGTGGFGYTF. Here the CDR3 DNA reads TGTGCCAGCACGGTCGGGACAGGGGGCTTTGGCTACACCTTC.